This TCR beta chain stems from a study of blood T cell repertoires in COVID-19. As for the study in general: COVID-19 samples from acute and convalescent phases originated in the United States, Italy and Spain.

The length of the CDR3 is 17 residues. Germline V gene data show CDR1 as LGHNA and CDR2 as YNFKEQ. V was shortened by 0 bases and J by 1 base, with 10 bases between the two germline ends. Original methodology: Amplified reference gene primers provided the basis for estimating nucleated cell counts. Clones were sequenced by immunoSEQ multiplex PCR, and TCRdb holds only the in-frame ones, with some missing. V and J calls and clone size are given by that table; D and trimming were obtained from the DNA. Of 140,000 to 150,000 clones listed, around 84% were seen once; the top ten hold roughly two fifths. The V and J genes are TRBV4-2 and TRBJ2-6; the D gene is possibly TRBD2 (5 bases). This TCR was recovered from a human donor in a cohort sampled during active COVID-19. Sequencing used peripheral blood. CDR3 nucleotides: TGTGCCAGCAGCCAAGAAGGGAGCCGGTCTGGGGCCAACGTCCTGACTTTC. Its protein product is CASSQEGSRSGANVLTF.